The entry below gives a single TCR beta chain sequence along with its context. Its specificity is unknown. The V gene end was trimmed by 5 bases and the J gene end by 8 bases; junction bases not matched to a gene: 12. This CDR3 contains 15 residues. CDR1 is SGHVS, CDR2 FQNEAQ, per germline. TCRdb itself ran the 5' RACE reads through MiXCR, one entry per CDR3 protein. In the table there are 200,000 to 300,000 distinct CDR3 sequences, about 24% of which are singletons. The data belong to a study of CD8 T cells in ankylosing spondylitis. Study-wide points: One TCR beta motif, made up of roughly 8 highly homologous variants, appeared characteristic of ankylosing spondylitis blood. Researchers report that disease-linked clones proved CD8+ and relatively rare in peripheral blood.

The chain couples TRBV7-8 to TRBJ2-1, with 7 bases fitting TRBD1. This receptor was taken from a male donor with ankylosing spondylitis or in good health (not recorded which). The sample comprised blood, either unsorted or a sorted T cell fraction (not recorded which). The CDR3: CASSLLGTAFDEQFF. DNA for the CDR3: TGTGCCAGCAGCCTCCTGGGGACAGCTTTCGATGAGCAGTTCTTC.